This is a list of T cell receptor beta chains from one sample in a study of blood T cell repertoires in COVID-19. Only in-frame clones appear in the TCRdb table, and some are missing; sequencing was by immunoSEQ multiplex PCR. The table lists 200,000 to 250,000 clones, almost 85% of them singletons. Sequencing was performed on PBMCs or T cells enriched from blood (not recorded which). These receptors came from a woman aged 50 to 60 with acute COVID-19. Both conserved end residues are part of each CDR3. The D gene is left open where the match is weak. Where a row states a size, it is once, few, many or the class of an expanded clone; other rows omit it.

TRBV6-5	14	TRBJ2-7	TRBD2	NA	CASSLPGGPYEQYF	TGTGCCAGCAGCCTTCCGGGGGGTCCCTACGAGCAGTACTTC
TRBV7-2	15	TRBJ2-3	TRBD2	NA	CASTSGGGTLGTQYF	TGTGCCAGCACCTCGGGGGGGGGTACCCTCGGTACGCAGTATTTT
TRBV30	13	TRBJ1-2	NA	NA	CAWSVQGGYGYTF	TGTGCCTGGAGTGTACAGGGAGGGTATGGCTACACCTTC
TRBV5-6	15	TRBJ2-1	TRBD1	NA	CASSLWDSGYNEQFF	TGTGCCAGCAGTCTTTGGGACAGTGGATACAATGAGCAGTTCTTC
TRBV2	15	TRBJ1-5	TRBD1	NA	CASSQGARGNQPQHF	TGTGCCAGCAGCCAGGGGGCGCGTGGCAATCAGCCCCAGCATTTT
TRBV5-1	16	TRBJ2-1	TRBD2	NA	CASSLEPAGGHNEQFF	TGCGCCAGCAGCTTGGAGCCAGCGGGGGGGCATAATGAGCAGTTCTTC
TRBV5-1	21	TRBJ1-2	TRBD1	NA	CASSTDRVRGTLQSRYYGYTF	TGCGCCAGCAGCACGGACAGGGTACGGGGGACACTCCAAAGCCGCTACTATGGCTACACCTTC
TRBV6-5	14	TRBJ1-5	NA	NA	CASSTAGAGQPQHF	TGTGCCAGCAGCACCGCGGGGGCTGGCCAGCCCCAGCATTTT
TRBV30	13	TRBJ1-4	NA	NA	CAWSGGGDEKLFF	TGTGCCTGGAGTGGCGGAGGAGATGAAAAACTGTTTTTT
TRBV6-6	15	TRBJ2-1	TRBD1	NA	CASSYPRGRYNEQFF	TGTGCCAGCAGTTACCCTAGGGGGCGGTACAATGAGCAGTTCTTC
TRBV4-2	15	TRBJ1-2	TRBD1	once	CASSVVEDRVHGYTF	TGTGCCAGCAGCGTAGTGGAGGACAGGGTTCATGGCTACACCTTC
TRBV7-8	15	TRBJ1-5	NA	NA	CASSLGLSSNQPQHF	TGTGCCAGCAGCTTAGGCCTAAGTAGCAATCAGCCCCAGCATTTT
TRBV30	13	TRBJ2-7	NA	few	CATHRYTTYEQYF	TGTGCTACCCACAGGTATACAACCTACGAGCAGTACTTC
TRBV6-5	15	TRBJ1-1	TRBD1	NA	CASSLTGGANTEAFF	TGTGCCAGCAGCTTGACAGGGGGAGCGAACACTGAAGCTTTCTTT
TRBV7-9	15	TRBJ2-7	TRBD1	NA	CASSLWTGSSYEQYF	TGTGCCAGCAGCTTATGGACAGGGAGCTCCTACGAGCAGTACTTC
TRBV27	16	TRBJ1-4	NA	few	CASSLARRPTNEKLFF	TGTGCCAGCAGTTTAGCGAGGAGACCGACTAATGAAAAACTGTTTTTT
TRBV27	15	TRBJ2-3	NA	NA	CASSLSRQGTDTQYF	TGTGCCAGCAGTTTATCTCGGCAGGGGACAGATACGCAGTATTTT
TRBV30	13	TRBJ1-2	TRBD1	NA	CAWSVLGGNGYTF	TGTGCCTGGAGTGTTCTAGGGGGCAATGGCTACACCTTC
TRBV7-9	14	TRBJ1-6	TRBD1	NA	CASIPGQGRSPLHF	TGTGCCAGCATTCCGGGACAGGGGAGATCACCCCTCCACTTT
TRBV19	14	TRBJ1-6	NA	NA	CASNREGVNSPLHF	TGTGCCAGTAATCGGGAGGGCGTAAATTCACCCCTCCACTTT
TRBV4-1	14	TRBJ1-2	NA	NA	CASSQGNSNYGYTF	TGCGCCAGCAGCCAAGGAAATAGTAACTATGGCTACACCTTC
TRBV6-1	12	TRBJ1-1	NA	NA	CASSDAGLRAFF	TGTGCCAGCAGTGATGCAGGGTTAAGAGCTTTCTTT
TRBV5-6	15	TRBJ2-5	NA	NA	CASSLSLGAGETQYF	TGTGCCAGCAGCTTGTCCTTGGGGGCTGGAGAGACCCAGTACTTC
TRBV5-1	15	TRBJ2-3	TRBD2	NA	CASSLGLAETDTQYF	TGCGCCAGCAGCTTGGGACTAGCGGAGACAGATACGCAGTATTTT
TRBV5-4	14	TRBJ1-3	TRBD1	NA	CASRIQGAGNTIYF	TGTGCCAGCAGGATACAGGGGGCTGGGAACACCATATATTTT
TRBV7-2	18	TRBJ2-5	TRBD2	NA	CASSRGVGSGGPEETQYF	TGTGCCAGCAGCCGCGGGGTAGGCAGCGGGGGGCCGGAAGAGACCCAGTACTTC